The 21 T cell receptor beta chains below were found in one sample sequenced in a study of blood T cell repertoires in COVID-19. TCRdb keeps only in-frame clones here, not all; method: immunoSEQ multiplex PCR. The sample consists of around 160,000 clones, roughly 90% of them appearing once. The sample taken for sequencing was peripheral blood. Receptors were obtained from a man aged 55 to 70 with acute or convalescent COVID-19.

This clone was observed a handful of times. The genes are TRBV7-3 and TRBJ1-2; TRBD1 matches at 7 bases. The CDR3 is made up of 13 amino acids. Losses at the gene ends were 5 bases for V and 6 bases for J; bases not matched to a gene: 6. Germline CDR1 is SGHTA and CDR2 is FQGTGA. The CDR3 sequence is CASSVDRANGYTF. CDR3 in DNA: TGTGCCAGCAGCGTAGACAGGGCAAATGGCTACACCTTC.

The chain recombines TRBV12-5 with TRBJ2-1; TRBD1 might be the D (6 bases). V lost 0 bases to trimming and J lost 3 bases, with 9 bases between them. The CDR3 has 15 amino acids. CDR1 is LGHNT, CDR2 FRNRAP, per germline. The CDR3 DNA is TGTGCTAGTGGTTTGGTTGTCAGGGGCTACAATGAGCAGTTCTTC. As protein: CASGLVVRGYNEQFF.

This chain connects TRBV5-1 to TRBJ2-3; D possibly corresponds to TRBD2 (7 bases). The CDR3 has 15 amino acids. The germline gives CDR1 SGHRS, CDR2 YFSETQ. The V and J ends lost 3 bases and 4 bases respectively, with 15 bases between them. As DNA, the CDR3 is TGCGCCAGCAGCTCGGGCGGGGGCCCCGCAGATACGCAGTATTTT. Translation: CASSSGGGPADTQYF.

The V gene is TRBV5-4, the J gene TRBJ1-2, with unresolved D. Trimming stripped 5 bases from V and 7 bases from J, with 12 bases between. CDR3 length: 12 residues. CDR1 is SGHNT, CDR2 YYREEE, per germline (reference sequence). CDR3 loop: CASRVGGLGYTF. DNA of the CDR3: TGTGCCAGCAGAGTGGGCGGGCTTGGCTACACCTTC.

The chain employs TRBV7-7 and TRBJ2-5, with D tentatively TRBD1 (6 bases). The V end lost 5 bases, the J end lost 3 bases, and 16 bases lay between the germline ends. CDR1 is SSHAT and CDR2 is FNYEAQ in the germline V gene (reference sequence). The CDR3 contains 15 residues. Written as DNA, the CDR3 is TGTGCCAGCAGCCCAACAGGGTATCGGGAAGAGACCCAGTACTTC. Its protein product is CASSPTGYREETQYF. Full variable domain (remainder filled in from reference TRBV7-7 and TRBJ2-5): GAGVSQSPRYKVTKRGQDVTLRCDPISSHATLYWYQQALGQGPEFLTYFNYEAQPDKSGLPSDRFSAERPEGSISTLTIQRTEQRDSAMYRCASSPTGYREETQYFGPGTRLLVL.

The chain couples TRBV13 to TRBJ2-2; maybe TRBD1 (6 bases). Germline CDR1 reads PRHDT; CDR2 reads FYEKMQ (reference sequence). The CDR3 spans 15 residues. V was cut by 2 bases and J by 0 bases, with 7 bases left in between. Here the CDR3 reads CASSLRQANTGELFF. The DNA for the CDR3 is TGTGCCAGCAGCTTACGACAGGCGAACACCGGGGAGCTGTTTTTT.

V gene TRBV3-1 (or the pseudogene TRBV3-2) combines with J gene TRBJ1-4; D is possibly TRBD1 (5 bases). Germline V gene lookup returns CDR1 LGHDT and CDR2 YNNKEL (reference sequence). V gave up 1 base and J gave up 4 bases, with 25 bases separating them. This CDR3 spans 20 amino acids. The CDR3 protein is CASSQGGRFQVRAHNEKLFF. The CDR3 DNA follows: TGTGCCAGCAGCCAAGGGGGCAGGTTCCAGGTCCGAGCACATAATGAAAAACTGTTTTTT.

V usage is TRBV5-5 and J usage is TRBJ1-1, with 7 nucleotides matching TRBD1. The length of the CDR3 is 15 residues. V lost 4 bases and J lost 1; bases outside the gene matches: 7. Germline V gene sequence: CDR1 SGHKS, CDR2 YYEKEE (reference sequence). The CDR3 nucleotides read TGTGCCAGCAGCCCCACAGACAGGGAGAACACTGAAGCTTTCTTT. This encodes CASSPTDRENTEAFF.

V and J are TRBV3-1 (or the pseudogene TRBV3-2) and TRBJ1-1; possibly TRBD1 for D (6 bases). The germline gives CDR1 LGHDT, CDR2 YNNKEL (reference sequence). The CDR3 is 15 amino acids. Trimming shortened V by 0 bases and J by 1 base, and 9 bases separated the two germline ends. CDR3 nucleotide sequence: TGTGCCAGCAGCCAAGATGAGGGGGAGAACACTGAAGCTTTCTTT. As protein: CASSQDEGENTEAFF.

In its sample, this clone was seen once. The V and J genes are TRBV18 and TRBJ2-1; perhaps TRBD1 as D (5 bases). Germline-derived CDR1 and CDR2 are KGHSH and LQKENI. This CDR3 has 14 residues. V gave up 3 bases and J gave up 15 bases, with 21 bases separating them. CDR3 in amino acids: CASSPGRNPNAWFF. In DNA form, the CDR3 reads TGTGCCAGCTCACCGGGGCGGAACCCCAACGCGTGGTTCTTC.

V gene TRBV7-8 combines with J gene TRBJ1-2; a possible D gene is TRBD1 (6 bases). The CDR3 covers 14 residues. V was shortened by 0 bases and J by 7 bases, with 12 bases between the two germline ends. The germline V gene encodes CDR1 SGHVS and CDR2 FQNEAQ. The CDR3 is CASSLAGRGSGYTF. The CDR3 DNA reads TGTGCCAGCAGCTTAGCGGGCAGGGGTTCTGGCTACACCTTC.

This rearrangement joins TRBV7-8 to TRBJ2-6; 7 bases are a match to TRBD1. The CDR3 spans 20 residues. Germline trimming cut 2 bases from V and 0 bases from J; bases unmatched to any gene: 13. Looked up from germline, CDR1 is SGHVS and CDR2 is FQNEAQ. The CDR3 reads CASSLTRVRDRGSGANVLTF. The CDR3 nucleotides read TGTGCCAGCAGCTTAACCCGTGTCCGGGACAGAGGCTCTGGGGCCAACGTCCTGACTTTC.

The chain has TRBV11-2 and TRBJ2-1; 10 nucleotides agree with TRBD2. The CDR3 length is 16 residues. Germline CDR1 is SGHAT and CDR2 is FQNNGV. V shed 4 bases, J shed 1 base, and the junction held 4 bases outside the gene matches. The CDR3 DNA is TGTGCCAGCAGCTCGCAGCGGGGGGGATCCTACAATGAGCAGTTCTTC. As protein: CASSSQRGGSYNEQFF.

The chain carries TRBV15 and TRBJ2-5; TRBD2 aligns across 9 bases. V lost 0 bases and J lost 5; bases outside the gene matches: 4. The CDR3 sequence is 15 residues long. Germline assignment: CDR1 LNHNV and CDR2 YYDKDF (reference sequence). The CDR3 nucleotides read TGTGCCACCAGCAGAGATAGCGGGGGATGGGAGACCCAGTACTTC. Protein product: CATSRDSGGWETQYF.

Regarding this clone: The limits of the CDR3 on the DNA are not certain, so only TCRdb's listed CDR3 is given. J is TRBJ1-4 and V is TRBV4-3; TRBD1 is the table's D call, not checked against the DNA. Looked up from germline, CDR1 is LGHNA and CDR2 is YSLEER. A total of 13 residues make up the CDR3, ends included. The CDR3 sequence is CASSQEVGQGSKF.

This clone came up once. The chain combines TRBV11-2 with TRBJ2-2, with D tentatively TRBD2 (5 bases). V was shortened by 3 bases and J by 5 bases, with 16 bases between the two germline ends. This CDR3 spans 16 amino acids. Germline V CDR1 and CDR2: SGHAT, FQNNGV. CDR3 coding DNA: TGTGCCAGCAGCTTCACGAAGGGAGTCTGGACCGGGGAGCTGTTTTTT. It codes for CASSFTKGVWTGELFF. Full variable domain (missing parts from reference TRBV11-2 and TRBJ2-2): EAGVAQSPRYKIIEKRQSVAFWCNPISGHATLYWYQQILGQGPKLLIQFQNNGVVDDSQLPKDRFSAERLKGVDSTLKIQPAKLEDSAVYLCASSFTKGVWTGELFFGEGSRLTVL.

V and J are TRBV10-1 and TRBJ1-3, with D hard to call. This CDR3 has 16 amino acids. Deletions cut 4 bases from V and 1 base from J, with 14 bases between. CDR1 and CDR2 from the germline V gene are WNHNN and SYGVQD (reference sequence). CDR3 DNA sequence: TGCGCCAGCAGTGCGGGATCGGCAAGATCTGGAAACACCATATATTTT. It is translated as CASSAGSARSGNTIYF.

This sequence joins TRBV5-1 and TRBJ2-3, with D possibly TRBD2 on 5 matching bases. Germline loops: CDR1 SGHRS, CDR2 YFSETQ. V gave up 0 bases and J gave up 7 bases, with 12 bases separating them. This CDR3 has 14 residues. CDR3 amino acids: CASSLGTPRNTQYF. CDR3 DNA sequence: TGCGCCAGCAGCTTGGGGACTCCTAGGAATACGCAGTATTTT.

The count of this clone is one. V and J are TRBV6-1 and TRBJ1-2, with 7 bases identical to TRBD1. After removal of 2 bases from V and 3 bases from J, the junction contained 0 bases not matched to a gene. Germline CDR1 MNHNS, CDR2 SASEGT. The CDR3 loop spans 13 amino acids. The CDR3 region is CASSETGDYGYTF. The CDR3 region has the DNA TGTGCCAGCAGTGAAACAGGGGACTATGGCTACACCTTC.

This chain's CDR3 is CASSEQTNYGYTF. CDR3 DNA sequence: TGTGCCAGCAGTGAACAGACTAACTATGGCTACACCTTC. The V and J genes are TRBV2 and TRBJ1-2; D gene ambiguous. The CDR3 is 13 amino acids. V shed 2 bases and J shed 0 bases, with 4 bases lying between them. Germline V CDR1 and CDR2: SNHLY, FYNNEI.

The rearrangement joins TRBV3-1 (or the pseudogene TRBV3-2) to TRBJ1-3, with a possible D match to TRBD1 (6 bases). Germline CDR1 is LGHDT and CDR2 is YNNKEL (reference sequence). The CDR3 is 17 amino acids. V was trimmed by 4 bases and J by 9 bases, leaving 25 bases between them. The CDR3 DNA sequence: TGTGCCAGCAGCCCTCCCGGTGCCCAACAGGGTCGGGGCACCATATATTTT. Translation: CASSPPGAQQGRGTIYF.